This TCR beta chain was captured by sequencing in a study of PD-1 blockade in classical Hodgkin lymphoma. Assay: immunoSEQ multiplex PCR; the TCRdb copy retains only in-frame clones and omits some. The table shows roughly 21,000 clones, with about 86% occurring only once. The time point denotes: newly diagnosed, previously untreated cHL patient sample. Magnetic negative selection, applied to thawed PBMCs, was used to isolate the CD8+ T cells. Researchers used newly diagnosed, untreated classical Hodgkin lymphoma PBMCs for comparison. Regarding this clone: Its antigen is unknown.

Study-level findings and limits: The origin of the repertoire differences remains undefined, with disease activity or prior therapy as possible causes. Diminished baseline TCR diversity has been reported in newly diagnosed patients relative to healthy donors.

Input material: CD8+ T cells from blood. The sequence was obtained from a human donor with classical Hodgkin lymphoma.

CDR3 bases: TGTGCCAGCAGCAGCGCCAGGGACACAGATACGCAGTATTTT. This codes for CASSSARDTDTQYF. This chain uses TRBV11-1 with TRBJ2-3; perhaps TRBD1 as D (5 bases). The germline V gene encodes CDR1 SGHAT and CDR2 FQDESV (reference sequence). This CDR3 has 14 amino acids. V was cut by 5 bases and J by 2 bases, with 11 bases left in between.